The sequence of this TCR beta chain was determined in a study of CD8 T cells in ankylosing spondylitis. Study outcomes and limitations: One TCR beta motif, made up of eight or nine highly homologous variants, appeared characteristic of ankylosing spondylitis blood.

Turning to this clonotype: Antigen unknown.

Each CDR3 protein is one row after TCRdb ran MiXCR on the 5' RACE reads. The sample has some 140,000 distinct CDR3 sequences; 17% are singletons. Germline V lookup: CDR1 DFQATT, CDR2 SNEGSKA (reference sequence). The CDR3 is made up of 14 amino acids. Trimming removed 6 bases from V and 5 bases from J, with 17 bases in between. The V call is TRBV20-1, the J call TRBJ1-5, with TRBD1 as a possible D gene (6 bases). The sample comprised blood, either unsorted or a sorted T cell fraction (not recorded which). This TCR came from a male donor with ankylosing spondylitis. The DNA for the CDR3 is TGCAGTGCCCAGGGACGGACAGCTGATCAGCCCCAGCATTTT. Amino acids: CSAQGRTADQPQHF.